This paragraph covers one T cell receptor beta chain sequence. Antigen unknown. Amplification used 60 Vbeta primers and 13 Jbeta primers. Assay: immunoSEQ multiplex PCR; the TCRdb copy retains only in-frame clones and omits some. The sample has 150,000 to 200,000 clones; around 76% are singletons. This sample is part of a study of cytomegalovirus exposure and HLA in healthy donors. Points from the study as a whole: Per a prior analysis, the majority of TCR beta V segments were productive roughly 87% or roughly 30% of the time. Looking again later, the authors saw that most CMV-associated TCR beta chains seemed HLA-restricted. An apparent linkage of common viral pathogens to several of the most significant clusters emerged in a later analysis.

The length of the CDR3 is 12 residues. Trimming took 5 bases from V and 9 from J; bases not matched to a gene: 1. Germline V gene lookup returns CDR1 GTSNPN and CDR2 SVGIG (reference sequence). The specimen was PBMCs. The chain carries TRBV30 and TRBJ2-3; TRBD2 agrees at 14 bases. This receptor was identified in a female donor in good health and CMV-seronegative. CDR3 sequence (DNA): TGTGCCTGGGGGACTAGCGGGAGAACGCAGTATTTT. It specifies CAWGTSGRTQYF.